Below, one TCR beta chain is given with its context. What it binds is unknown. Exclusion of a patient resulted from uncontrolled infection, other autoimmune disease, pregnancy or lactation. Each diagnosis was grounded in clinical symptoms, serum thyroxine and TRAb, thyroid ultrasound, and orbital computed tomography. The data were taken from a study of T cells in Graves' hyperthyroidism and ophthalmopathy. General study results and limits: In the analysis, a 13 V-J model separated ophthalmopathy from stable hyperthyroidism. The majority of expanded thyroid clonotypes above 0.001 also appeared in blood.

RNA transcripts provided the source from which TCR beta CDR3 regions were amplified. The HTBI primer set served for first-round RT-PCR of the TCR CDR3. TCRdb called the multiplex PCR reads again in MiXCR, with one record for every CDR3 protein. The repertoire holds 450,000 to 700,000 distinct CDR3 sequences, with 46% as singletons. The receptor comes from an adult woman with Graves' disease, either hyperthyroidism or ophthalmopathy (not recorded which). The sequencing sample was made of peripheral blood or thyroid tissue (not recorded which).

In DNA form, the CDR3 reads TGCGCCAGCAGCGTCGGCAGAGTAGCCGGGGAGCTGTTTTTT. It specifies CASSVGRVAGELFF. The V gene is TRBV5-1, the J gene TRBJ2-2; D remains ambiguous. V was pared by 4 bases and J by 6 bases, with 13 bases between. The CDR3 sequence is 14 residues long. CDR1 and CDR2 (germline): SGHRS, YFSETQ.